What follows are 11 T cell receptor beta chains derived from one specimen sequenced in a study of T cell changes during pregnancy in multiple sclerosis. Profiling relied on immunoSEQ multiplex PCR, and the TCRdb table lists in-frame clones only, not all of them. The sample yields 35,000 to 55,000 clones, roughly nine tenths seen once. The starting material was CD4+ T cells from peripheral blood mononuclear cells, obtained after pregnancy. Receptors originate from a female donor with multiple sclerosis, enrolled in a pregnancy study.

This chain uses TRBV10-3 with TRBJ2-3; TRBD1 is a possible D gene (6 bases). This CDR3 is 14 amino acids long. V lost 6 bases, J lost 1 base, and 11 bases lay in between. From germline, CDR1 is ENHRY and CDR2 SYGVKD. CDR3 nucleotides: TGTGCCATCAGGGACAGACAGGGCACAGATACGCAGTATTTT. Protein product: CAIRDRQGTDTQYF.

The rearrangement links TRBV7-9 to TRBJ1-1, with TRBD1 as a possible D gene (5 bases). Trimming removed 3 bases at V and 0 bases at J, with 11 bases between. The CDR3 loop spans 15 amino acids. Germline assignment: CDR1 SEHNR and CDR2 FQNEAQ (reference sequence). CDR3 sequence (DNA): TGTGCCAGCAGCTTGCGACAGTTATTGAACACTGAAGCTTTCTTT. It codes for CASSLRQLLNTEAFF.

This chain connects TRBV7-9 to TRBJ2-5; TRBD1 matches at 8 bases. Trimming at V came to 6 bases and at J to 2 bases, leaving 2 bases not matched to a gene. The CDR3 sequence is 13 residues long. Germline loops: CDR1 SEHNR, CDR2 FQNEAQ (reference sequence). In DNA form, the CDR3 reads TGTGCCAGCAGAAGGACAGGGCAAGAGACCCAGTACTTC. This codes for CASRRTGQETQYF. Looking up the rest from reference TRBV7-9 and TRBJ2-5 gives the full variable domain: DTGVSQNPRHKITKRGQNVTFRCDPISEHNRLYWYRQTLGQGPEFLTYFQNEAQLEKSRLLSDRFSAERPKGSFSTLEIQRTEQGDSAMYLCASRRTGQETQYFGPGTRLLVL.

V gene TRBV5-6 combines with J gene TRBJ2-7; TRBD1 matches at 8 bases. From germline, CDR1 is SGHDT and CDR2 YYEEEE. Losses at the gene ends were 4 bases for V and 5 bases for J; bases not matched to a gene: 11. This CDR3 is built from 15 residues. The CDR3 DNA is TGTGCCAGCAGCCTCCCCGGGACAGGTCTTAACGAGCAGTACTTC. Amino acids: CASSLPGTGLNEQYF. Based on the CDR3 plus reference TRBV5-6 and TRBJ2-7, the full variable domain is DAGVTQSPTHLIKTRGQQVTLRCSPKSGHDTVSWYQQALGQGPQFIFQYYEEEERQRGNFPDRFSGHQFPNYSSELNVNALLLGDSALYLCASSLPGTGLNEQYFGPGTRLTVT.

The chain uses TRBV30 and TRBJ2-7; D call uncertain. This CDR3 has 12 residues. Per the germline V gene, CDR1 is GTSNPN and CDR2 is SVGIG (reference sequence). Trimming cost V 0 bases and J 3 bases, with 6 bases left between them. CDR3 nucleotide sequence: TGTGCCTGGAGTGTCGAGAACTACGAGCAGTACTTC. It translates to CAWSVENYEQYF.

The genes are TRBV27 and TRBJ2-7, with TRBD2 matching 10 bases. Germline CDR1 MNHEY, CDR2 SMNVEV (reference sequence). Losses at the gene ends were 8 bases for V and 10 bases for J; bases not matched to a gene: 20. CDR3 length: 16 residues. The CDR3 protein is CASLPTDGRLAGRQYF. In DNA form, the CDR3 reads TGTGCCAGCCTACCCACTGACGGTAGACTAGCGGGTCGTCAGTACTTC.

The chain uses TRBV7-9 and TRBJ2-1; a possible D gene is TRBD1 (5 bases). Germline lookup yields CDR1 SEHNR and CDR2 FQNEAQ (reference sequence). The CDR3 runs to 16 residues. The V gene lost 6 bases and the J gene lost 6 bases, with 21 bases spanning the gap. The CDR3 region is CASSSTQGRVSNEQFF. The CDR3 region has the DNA TGTGCCAGCAGTTCTACCCAGGGCCGGGTATCCAATGAGCAGTTCTTC.

CDR3 coding DNA: TGTGCCAGCAGCTTACGGACAGGGCACATTCAGTACTTC. Protein product: CASSLRTGHIQYF. V and J are TRBV13 and TRBJ2-4; 8 bases are shared with TRBD1. There are 13 residues in the CDR3. Germline V gene sequence: CDR1 PRHDT, CDR2 FYEKMQ (reference sequence). Trimming took 2 bases from V and 8 from J; bases not matched to a gene: 2. The variable domain in full, completed from reference TRBV13 and TRBJ2-4, reads AAGVIQSPRHLIKEKRETATLKCYPIPRHDTVYWYQQGPGQDPQFLISFYEKMQSDKGSIPDRFSAQQFSDYHSELNMSSLELGDSALYFCASSLRTGHIQYFGAGTRLSVL.

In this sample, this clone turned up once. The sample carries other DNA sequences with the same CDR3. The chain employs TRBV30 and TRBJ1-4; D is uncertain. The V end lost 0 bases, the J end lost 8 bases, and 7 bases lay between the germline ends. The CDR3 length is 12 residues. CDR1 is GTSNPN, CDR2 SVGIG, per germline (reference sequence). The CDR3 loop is CAWSVLREKLFF. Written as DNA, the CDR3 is TGTGCCTGGAGTGTACTAAGGGAAAAACTGTTTTTT. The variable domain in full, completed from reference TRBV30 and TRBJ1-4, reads SQTIHQWPATLVQPVGSPLSLECTVEGTSNPNLYWYRQAAGRGLQLLFYSVGIGQISSEVPQNLSASRPQDRQFILSSKKLLLSDSGFYLCAWSVLREKLFFGSGTQLSVL.

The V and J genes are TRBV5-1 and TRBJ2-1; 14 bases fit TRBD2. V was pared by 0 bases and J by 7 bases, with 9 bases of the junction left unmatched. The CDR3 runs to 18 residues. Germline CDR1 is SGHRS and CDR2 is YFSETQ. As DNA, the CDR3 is TGCGCCAGCAGCTTGGCCGCGGGGACTAGCGGGAGTAGTAATGAGCAGTTCTTC. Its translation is CASSLAAGTSGSSNEQFF. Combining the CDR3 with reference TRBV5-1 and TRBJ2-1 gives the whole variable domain KAGVTQTPRYLIKTRGQQVTLSCSPISGHRSVSWYQQTPGQGLQFLFEYFSETQRNKGNFPGRFSGRQFSNSRSEMNVSTLELGDSALYLCASSLAAGTSGSSNEQFFGPGTRLTVL.

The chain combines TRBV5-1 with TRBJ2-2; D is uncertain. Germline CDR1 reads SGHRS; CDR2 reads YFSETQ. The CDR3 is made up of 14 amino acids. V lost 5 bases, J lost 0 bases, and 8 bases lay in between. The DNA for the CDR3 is TGCGCCAGCAGAGAACAGACGAACACCGGGGAGCTGTTTTTT. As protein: CASREQTNTGELFF.